This passage covers 17 T cell receptor beta chains from one sample sequenced in a study of control samples from healthy donors and cancer patients. Libraries were prepared by immunoSEQ multiplex PCR; TCRdb keeps only in-frame clonotypes and omits some of them. The sample consists of more than 95,000 clones, more than 70% of them appearing once. Sequenced input: blood. These receptors were collected from a woman in her sixties or seventies in good health.

The rearrangement links TRBV14 to TRBJ1-1, with a possible D match to TRBD1 (5 bases). Germline-derived CDR1 and CDR2 are SGHDN and FVKESK. The V end was cut by 7 bases, the J end by 3 bases, with 12 bases between. CDR3 length: 13 residues. CDR3 nucleotides: TGTGCCAGCACCCCTTGGGGGGACACTGAAGCTTTCTTT. The encoded protein is CASTPWGDTEAFF.

The rearrangement links TRBV9 to TRBJ2-3; 12 positions match TRBD2. Trimming cost V 3 bases and J 2 bases; bases outside gene matches: 4. The CDR3 totals 16 residues. The V gene's germline CDR1 is SGDLS and CDR2 YYNGEE. The CDR3 here is CASSGGLAGPTDTQYF. The CDR3 nucleotides read TGTGCCAGCAGCGGAGGACTAGCGGGGCCCACAGATACGCAGTATTTT.

The chain combines TRBV7-8 with TRBJ1-5, with 7 bases identical to TRBD1. This CDR3 comprises 15 residues. V was clipped by 5 bases and J by 5 bases; unmatched bases: 9. Germline V gene sequence: CDR1 SGHVS, CDR2 FQNEAQ. CDR3 nucleotide sequence: TGTGCCAGCAGCACCTCGACAGGGAAACATCAGCCCCAGCATTTT. Protein product: CASSTSTGKHQPQHF.

The chain uses TRBV11-3 and TRBJ1-1; 7 bases line up with TRBD1. Per the germline V gene, CDR1 is SGHNT and CDR2 is YENEEA. Unmatched junction bases numbered 7, after V lost 4 bases and J lost 8 bases. This CDR3 region has 13 residues. CDR3 sequence reads: CASSSMGQSEAFF. DNA for the CDR3: TGTGCCAGCAGCTCCATGGGACAGTCGGAAGCTTTCTTT.

The chain is built from TRBV2 and TRBJ1-2, with 7 bases that match TRBD1. The CDR3 loop spans 13 amino acids. V lost 5 bases, J lost 2 bases, and 2 bases stayed unmatched. From germline, CDR1 is SNHLY and CDR2 FYNNEI. The CDR3 DNA is TGTGCCAGCAGTTGGGGACAGAACTATGGCTACACCTTC. Translated, it gives CASSWGQNYGYTF.

This clone was found a few times. The V and J genes are TRBV27 and TRBJ1-6, with no clear D. This CDR3 is 18 amino acids long. Between the trimmed V and J ends, which lost 5 bases and 6 bases, there was a span of 23 bases. Germline values: CDR1 MNHEY, CDR2 SMNVEV (reference sequence). The CDR3, as DNA: TGTGCCAGCAGTCTAACTGCACAGTACCGAGCGCCTAATTCACCCCTCCACTTT. It specifies CASSLTAQYRAPNSPLHF.

This chain links TRBV9 with TRBJ2-2, with 10 bases lining up with TRBD2. CDR3 length: 17 residues. The V gene end was trimmed by 4 bases and the J gene end by 3 bases; junction bases not matched to a gene: 9. The germline V gene has CDR1 SGDLS and CDR2 YYNGEE. This CDR3 is CASSPPKRGGDTGELFF. CDR3 bases: TGTGCCAGCAGCCCCCCGAAGCGGGGGGGGGACACCGGGGAGCTGTTTTTT. Using reference TRBV9 and TRBJ2-2 for the parts outside the CDR3, the full variable domain is DSGVTQTPKHLITATGQRVTLRCSPRSGDLSVYWYQQSLDQGLQFLIQYYNGEERAKGNILERFSAQQFPDLHSELNLSSLELGDSALYFCASSPPKRGGDTGELFFGEGSRLTVL.

The chain couples TRBV9 to TRBJ2-2; no firm D call. This CDR3 contains 16 residues. V lost 0 bases, J lost 4 bases, and 13 bases lay in between. Germline CDR1 and CDR2: SGDLS and YYNGEE. CDR3 bases: TGTGCCAGCAGCGTAGGGGCGACATGGGTCACCGGGGAGCTGTTTTTT. Translated: CASSVGATWVTGELFF.

The chain uses TRBV4-3 and TRBJ1-2, with 8 bases identical to TRBD1. The CDR3 totals 16 residues. Germline values: CDR1 LGHNA, CDR2 YSLEER. V dropped 0 bases and J dropped 8; count of bases not matched to a gene: 11. DNA of the CDR3: TGCGCCAGCAGCCAAGATCGGGGGCAGGGGGCTGAGGGCTACACCTTC. As protein: CASSQDRGQGAEGYTF.

The chain combines TRBV9 with TRBJ2-5; D is ambiguous. The CDR3 loop spans 12 amino acids. Between the trimmed V and J ends, which lost 0 bases and 3 bases, there was a span of 3 bases. Germline V lookup: CDR1 SGDLS, CDR2 YYNGEE. The CDR3 reads CASSVEKETQYF. CDR3 nucleotide sequence: TGTGCCAGCAGCGTAGAGAAAGAGACCCAGTACTTC. Full variable domain (missing parts from reference TRBV9 and TRBJ2-5): DSGVTQTPKHLITATGQRVTLRCSPRSGDLSVYWYQQSLDQGLQFLIQYYNGEERAKGNILERFSAQQFPDLHSELNLSSLELGDSALYFCASSVEKETQYFGPGTRLLVL.

This clone was found once. This chain uses TRBV4-1 with TRBJ1-4; D is perhaps TRBD1 (6 bases). Germline V gene sequence: CDR1 MGHRA, CDR2 YSYEKL. The CDR3 runs to 20 residues. Trimming left V 0 bases short and J 4 bases short, with 24 bases between. In nucleotides, the CDR3 is TGCGCCAGCAGCCAAGATTTAATTGGGATCACAGGGTGGGTTAATGAAAAACTGTTTTTT. Translated, it gives CASSQDLIGITGWVNEKLFF.

The rearrangement joins TRBV19 to TRBJ2-7; TRBD2 might be the D (5 bases). CDR3 length: 12 residues. Germline V gene sequence: CDR1 LNHDA, CDR2 SQIVND (reference sequence). V was trimmed by 1 base and J by 5 bases, leaving 6 bases between them. The CDR3 here is CASSIAGNEQYF. The CDR3, as DNA: TGTGCCAGTAGTATAGCCGGGAACGAGCAGTACTTC.

The chain links TRBV7-2 to TRBJ1-1; D remains ambiguous. There are 14 residues in the CDR3. Germline V gives CDR1 SGHTA, CDR2 FQGNSA. V dropped 5 bases and J dropped 3 bases, with 13 bases sitting between them. This CDR3 reads CASSQRQSHTEAFF. CDR3 nucleotides: TGTGCCAGCAGCCAGCGACAATCACACACTGAAGCTTTCTTT. The variable domain in full, completed from reference TRBV7-2 and TRBJ1-1, reads GAGVSQSPSNKVTEKGKDVELRCDPISGHTALYWYRQSLGQGLEFLIYFQGNSAPDKSGLPSDRFSAERTGGSVSTLTIQRTQQEDSAVYLCASSQRQSHTEAFFGQGTRLTVV.

J is TRBJ2-7 and V is TRBV20-1; D is undetermined. This CDR3 is 11 amino acids long. Germline CDR1 and CDR2: DFQATT and SNEGSKA (reference sequence). CDR3 nucleotide sequence: TGCAGCTCCGAGGACGGGTACGAGCAGTACTTC. This gives the protein CSSEDGYEQYF.

The chain recombines TRBV6-5 with TRBJ1-2; D is unresolved. V dropped 6 bases and J dropped 5 bases, with 10 bases sitting between them. CDR1 MNHEY and CDR2 SVGAGI come from the germline V gene. The CDR3 runs to 12 residues. In nucleotides, the CDR3 is TGTGCCAGCAGAGCGTTTGGGTATGGCTACACCTTC. It translates to CASRAFGYGYTF.

This chain links TRBV5-4 with TRBJ2-1, with D possibly called TRBD1 or TRBD2 (5 bases each). The CDR3 contains 12 residues. Germline V gene data show CDR1 as SGHNT and CDR2 as YYREEE (reference sequence). The V gene lost 4 bases and the J gene lost 8 bases, with 10 bases spanning the gap. CDR3 DNA: TGTGCCAGCAGCGGGGGTGTGGATGAGCAGTTCTTC. Protein: CASSGGVDEQFF.

This clone was observed a single time. This sequence joins TRBV5-1 and TRBJ2-7; no clear D gene. Germline CDR1 SGHRS, CDR2 YFSETQ. The CDR3 is 15 residues long. The V end lost 4 bases, the J end lost 1 base, and 15 bases lay between the germline ends. DNA for the CDR3: TGCGCCAGCAGCCCCGCCCCGGAGTTATCCTACGAGCAGTACTTC. Translating gives CASSPAPELSYEQYF.